This is a list of T cell receptor beta chains from one sample in a study of blood T cell repertoires in COVID-19. Clones were sequenced by immunoSEQ multiplex PCR, and TCRdb holds only the in-frame ones, with some missing. Among about 98,000 clones listed, approximately 86% were seen once. The specimen sequenced was peripheral blood. These receptors were collected from a man aged 65 to 79 with active or convalescent COVID-19. Both conserved end residues are part of each CDR3. Each record gives: clone size, J gene, V gene, D gene, CDR3 DNA, CDR3 protein. The D gene is left open where the match is weak. Clone size appears in some rows only: once, few, many, or a class for an expanded clone.

few TRBJ1-1 TRBV5-4 TRBD1 TGTGCCAGCAGTTCTATCGGGACAGGTCCTTCCGGGACTGAAGCTTTCTTT CASSSIGTGPSGTEAFF
NA TRBJ2-6 TRBV11-3 NA TGTGCCAGCAGCCCCGGGTCCGGGGCCAACGTCCTGACTTTC CASSPGSGANVLTF
NA TRBJ2-5 TRBV5-8 TRBD1 TGTGCCAGCACCAGACAGGGGGCAGGGGAGACCCAGTACTTC CASTRQGAGETQYF
NA TRBJ1-1 TRBV29-1 TRBD1 TGCAGCGTTACTTGGACAGGGGGGACTGAAGCTTTCTTT CSVTWTGGTEAFF
NA TRBJ1-4 TRBV18 NA TGTGCCAGCTCAAGCGAGGACAGCCTGAATGGTGAAAAACTGTTTTTT CASSSEDSLNGEKLFF
NA TRBJ1-1 TRBV5-6 TRBD1 TGTGCCAGCAGCTACAACAGGGGGCGGTTCGGCACTGAAGCTTTCTTT CASSYNRGRFGTEAFF
once TRBJ2-5 TRBV18 NA TGTGCCAGCTCACCGCGGGAGACCCAGTACTTC CASSPRETQYF
once TRBJ1-2 TRBV5-4 TRBD1 TGTGCCAGCAGCTTGGTTGGACAGGGAATCTATGGCTACACCTTC CASSLVGQGIYGYTF
NA TRBJ1-5 TRBV29-1 NA TGCAGCGCTTCGGCGGGTGTGGATCAGCCCCAGCATTTT CSASAGVDQPQHF
NA TRBJ2-3 TRBV5-6 TRBD2 TGTGCCAGCAGCTTGGAGTTAGCGGGGTCCACAGATACGCAGTATTTT CASSLELAGSTDTQYF
NA TRBJ2-1 TRBV7-2 NA TGTGCCAGCAGCTTAGTAGCGGAGACCTCCTACAATGAGCAGTTCTTC CASSLVAETSYNEQFF
NA TRBJ2-1 TRBV7-6 TRBD2 TGTGCCAGCAGCACGGCTACGGGACTACGTAAGGCTGAGCAGTTCTTC CASSTATGLRKAEQFF
NA TRBJ1-5 TRBV6-6 NA TGTGCCAGCACCCGGGGTAGAGGCAATCAGCCCCAGCATTTT CASTRGRGNQPQHF
NA TRBJ2-7 TRBV18 NA TGTGCCAGCTCACCATCCGGGGTGAACGAGCAGTACTTC CASSPSGVNEQYF
NA TRBJ2-1 TRBV5-5 TRBD1 TGTGCCAGCAGCGTCCGGGACAGCTCCTACAATGAGCAGTTCTTC CASSVRDSSYNEQFF
NA TRBJ2-1 TRBV7-9 NA TGTGCCAGCAGCTACGGGGGTAATGAGCAGTTCTTC CASSYGGNEQFF
NA TRBJ1-2 TRBV11-2 NA TGTGCCAGCAGCCGCGATTCGGGAATTGTGGGTGGCTACACCTTC CASSRDSGIVGGYTF
NA TRBJ1-5 TRBV18 NA TGTGCCAGCTCACCACCCGACAGGACGGGTCAGCCCCAGCATTTT CASSPPDRTGQPQHF
NA TRBJ1-3 TRBV5-6 NA TGTGCCAGCAGCTTGGGACCGACGGGAGGCTCTGGAAACACCATATATTTT CASSLGPTGGSGNTIYF
once TRBJ2-5 TRBV4-1 NA TGCGCCAGCAGCCAAGATTCAGGCCTGGGGACCCAGTACTTC CASSQDSGLGTQYF
NA TRBJ2-5 TRBV10-1 NA TGCGCCAGCAGTGACGGACTGACTAAGGAGACCCAGTACTTC CASSDGLTKETQYF
once TRBJ1-1 TRBV10-2 NA TGCGCCAGCAGTGATTGGGCCGCGCGGGGGACTGAAGCTTTCTTT CASSDWAARGTEAFF
NA TRBJ2-2 TRBV25-1 NA TGTGCCAGCAGTGAACCGGGTCGGGTCCCGAACACCGGGGAGCTGTTTTTT CASSEPGRVPNTGELFF
NA TRBJ2-7 TRBV30 TRBD1 TGTGCCTGGAGTGGACAGGGGGCTCTCGAGCAGTACTTC CAWSGQGALEQYF
NA TRBJ1-2 TRBV18 NA TGTGCCAGCTCACCACCGGGTTCAGGGAGGGTCTATGGCTACACCTTC CASSPPGSGRVYGYTF
NA TRBJ2-7 TRBV4-3 TRBD1 TGCGCCAGCAGCCAAGGCAGGGGGAGATTGTACGAGCAGTACTTC CASSQGRGRLYEQYF
NA TRBJ1-3 TRBV7-9 NA TGTGCCATCTCGGGTACCTCTGGAAACACCATATATTTT CAISGTSGNTIYF
once TRBJ2-3 TRBV6-5 NA TGTGCCAGCAGGCTGCGTGCAGATACGCAGTATTTT CASRLRADTQYF
NA TRBJ1-4 TRBV4-3 NA TGCGCCAGCAGCCAAGATTCTGGGACTTTCACTAATGAAAAACTGTTTTTT CASSQDSGTFTNEKLFF
NA TRBJ2-5 TRBV5-6 TRBD1 TGTGCCAGCAGTCCCTGGCGGACAGGGGCGAGACAAGAGACCCAGTACTTC CASSPWRTGARQETQYF
NA TRBJ2-7 TRBV5-1 TRBD1 TGCGCCAGCAGCCCTAGTCCCGGGACAGGGTATAGGACCTACGAGCAGTACTTC CASSPSPGTGYRTYEQYF
NA TRBJ2-5 TRBV11-3 NA TGTGCCAGCAGCCCATACCAGGGGGGGACCCAGTACTTC CASSPYQGGTQYF
NA TRBJ2-5 TRBV7-9 NA TGTGCCAGCAGCTTCACGGACGGGGTTGGGCAAGAGACCCAGTACTTC CASSFTDGVGQETQYF
NA TRBJ2-2 TRBV5-1 NA TGCGCCAGCAGCGCACCGTCTCGGACCGGGGAGCTGTTTTTT CASSAPSRTGELFF
NA TRBJ1-1 TRBV7-6 NA TGTGCCAGCAGCTTAGTCGGGGTACTGTCTGAAGCTTTCTTT CASSLVGVLSEAFF
NA TRBJ2-7 TRBV3-1/TRBV3-2 NA TGTGCCAGCAGCCAAGGCCCCGGGAGAAACGAGCAGTACTTC CASSQGPGRNEQYF
few TRBJ2-7 TRBV19 TRBD2 TGTGCCTCCTCCCGGGACGCGGGGGTTTACGAGCAGTACTTC CASSRDAGVYEQYF
NA TRBJ1-1 TRBV10-3 TRBD1 TGTGCCACCAGACAGGGGGCGAGCACTGAAGCTTTCTTT CATRQGASTEAFF
NA TRBJ1-2 TRBV2 NA TGTGCCGGTTCGATGGCAGGGGACTATGGCTACACCTTC CAGSMAGDYGYTF
NA TRBJ2-1 TRBV5-5 NA TGTGCCAGCAGCCCGGACGGGGAACCCCCCGATGAGCAGTTCTTC CASSPDGEPPDEQFF
once TRBJ2-7 TRBV19 TRBD1 TGTGCCAGTAGATCAACAGGGGGCTACGAGCAGTACTTC CASRSTGGYEQYF
NA TRBJ2-1 TRBV19 TRBD2 TGTGCCAGTAACAGGGCCGGGACTAGAGGAAGCTCCTACAATGAGCAGTTCTTC CASNRAGTRGSSYNEQFF
NA TRBJ2-5 TRBV19 TRBD1 TGTGCCAGTAAGGCGGACAGGGTGGGGGAGACCCAGTACTTC CASKADRVGETQYF
NA TRBJ2-3 TRBV24-1 NA TGTGCCACCAGTGCCCGCGGGGATACGCAGTATTTT CATSARGDTQYF